Detailed here is one T cell receptor (beta chain). Its specificity is not known. Assay used: immunoSEQ multiplex PCR; TCRdb lists only in-frame clones, some missing. Among nearly 85,000 clones listed, approximately 95% were seen once. CDR1 is MRHNA and CDR2 is SNTAGT in the germline V gene. The germline V and J ends were trimmed by 3 bases and 2 bases, with 8 bases remaining between them. The CDR3 spans 13 residues. This entry is derived from a study of siplizumab effects on memory and regulatory T cells. Overall study results and limits: Siplizumab brought about a significant reduction in alloreactive sequences traceable to unstimulated CD4+ memory cells.

The sequence came from a human donor in good health. Sequencing was done on a sample of CD8+ T cells sorted from blood. The rearrangement uses TRBV6-4 and TRBJ2-7; D is undetermined. This CDR3 reads CASSEGWPYEQYF. As DNA, the CDR3 is TGTGCCAGCAGTGAGGGTTGGCCCTACGAGCAGTACTTC.